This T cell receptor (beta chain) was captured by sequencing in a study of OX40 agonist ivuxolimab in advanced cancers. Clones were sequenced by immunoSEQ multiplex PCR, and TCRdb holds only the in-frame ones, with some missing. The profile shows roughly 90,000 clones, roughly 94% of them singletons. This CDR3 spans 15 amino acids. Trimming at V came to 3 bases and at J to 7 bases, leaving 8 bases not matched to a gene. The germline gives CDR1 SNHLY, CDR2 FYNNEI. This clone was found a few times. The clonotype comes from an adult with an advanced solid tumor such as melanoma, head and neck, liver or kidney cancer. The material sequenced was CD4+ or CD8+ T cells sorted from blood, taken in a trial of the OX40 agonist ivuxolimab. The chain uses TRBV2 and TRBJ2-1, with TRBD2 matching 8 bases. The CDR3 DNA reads TGTGCCAGCAGTGATGAGACGGGAGGGATGAATGAGCAGTTCTTC. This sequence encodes CASSDETGGMNEQFF.